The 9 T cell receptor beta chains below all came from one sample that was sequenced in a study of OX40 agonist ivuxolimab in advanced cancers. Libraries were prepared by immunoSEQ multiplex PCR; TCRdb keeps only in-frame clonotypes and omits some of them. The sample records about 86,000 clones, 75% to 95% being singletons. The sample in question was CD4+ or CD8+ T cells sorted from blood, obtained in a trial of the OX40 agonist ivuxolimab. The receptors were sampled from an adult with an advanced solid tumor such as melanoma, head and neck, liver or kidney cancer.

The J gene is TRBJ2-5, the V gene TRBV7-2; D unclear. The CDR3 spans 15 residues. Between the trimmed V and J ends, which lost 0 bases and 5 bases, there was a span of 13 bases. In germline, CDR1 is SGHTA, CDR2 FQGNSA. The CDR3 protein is CASSLALSNGETQYF. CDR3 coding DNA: TGTGCCAGCAGCTTAGCTCTCAGTAACGGGGAGACCCAGTACTTC.

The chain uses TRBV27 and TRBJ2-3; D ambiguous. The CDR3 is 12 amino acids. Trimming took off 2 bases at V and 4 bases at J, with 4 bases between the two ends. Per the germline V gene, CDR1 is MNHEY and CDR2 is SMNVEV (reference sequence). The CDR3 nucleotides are TGTGCCAGCAGTTTAGGTCCAGATACGCAGTATTTT. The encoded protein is CASSLGPDTQYF.

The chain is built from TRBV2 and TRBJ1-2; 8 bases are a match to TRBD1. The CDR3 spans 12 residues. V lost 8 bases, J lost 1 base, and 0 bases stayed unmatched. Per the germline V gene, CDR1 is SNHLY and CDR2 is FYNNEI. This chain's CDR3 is CASGQGNYGYTF. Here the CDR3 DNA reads TGTGCCAGCGGACAGGGTAACTATGGCTACACCTTC.

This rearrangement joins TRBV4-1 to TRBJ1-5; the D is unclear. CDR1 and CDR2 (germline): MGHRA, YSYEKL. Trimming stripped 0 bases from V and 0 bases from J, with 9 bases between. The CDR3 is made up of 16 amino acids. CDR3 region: CASSQEGSPSNQPQHF. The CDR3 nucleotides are TGCGCCAGCAGCCAAGAGGGCTCCCCTAGCAATCAGCCCCAGCATTTT.

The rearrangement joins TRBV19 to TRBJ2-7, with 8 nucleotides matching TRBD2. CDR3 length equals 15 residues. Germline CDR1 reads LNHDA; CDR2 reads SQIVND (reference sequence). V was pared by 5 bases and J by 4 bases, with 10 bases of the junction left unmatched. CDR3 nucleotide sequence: TGTGCCAGTAGTGGATATAGCGGGGCAATTTACGAGCAGTACTTC. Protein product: CASSGYSGAIYEQYF.

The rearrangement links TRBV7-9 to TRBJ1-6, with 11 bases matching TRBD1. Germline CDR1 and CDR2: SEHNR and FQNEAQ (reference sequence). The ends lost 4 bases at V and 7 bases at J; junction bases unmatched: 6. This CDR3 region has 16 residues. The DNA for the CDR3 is TGTGCCAGCAGCTCACGGACAGGGGGCTCAAATTCACCCCTCCACTTT. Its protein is CASSSRTGGSNSPLHF.

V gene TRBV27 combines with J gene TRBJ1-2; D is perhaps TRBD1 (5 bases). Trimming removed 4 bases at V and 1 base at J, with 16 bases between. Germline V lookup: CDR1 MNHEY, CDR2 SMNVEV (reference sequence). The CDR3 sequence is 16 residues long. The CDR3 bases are TGTGCCAGCAGTTCCCCCCGTGACAGTATTAACTATGGCTACACCTTC. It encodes CASSSPRDSINYGYTF.

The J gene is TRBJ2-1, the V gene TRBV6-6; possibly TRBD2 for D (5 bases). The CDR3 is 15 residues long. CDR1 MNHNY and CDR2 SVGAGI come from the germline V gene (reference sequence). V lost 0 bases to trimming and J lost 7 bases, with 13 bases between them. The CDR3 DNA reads TGTGCCAGCAGTTACTCGGAACTAGTCACGAATGAGCAGTTCTTC. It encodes CASSYSELVTNEQFF.

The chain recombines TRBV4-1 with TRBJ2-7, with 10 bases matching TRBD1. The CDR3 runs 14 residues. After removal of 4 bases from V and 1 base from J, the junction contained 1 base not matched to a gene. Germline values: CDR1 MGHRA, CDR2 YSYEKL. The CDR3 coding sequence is TGCGCCAGCAGCCCGGGACAGGGGTCCTACGAGCAGTACTTC. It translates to CASSPGQGSYEQYF.